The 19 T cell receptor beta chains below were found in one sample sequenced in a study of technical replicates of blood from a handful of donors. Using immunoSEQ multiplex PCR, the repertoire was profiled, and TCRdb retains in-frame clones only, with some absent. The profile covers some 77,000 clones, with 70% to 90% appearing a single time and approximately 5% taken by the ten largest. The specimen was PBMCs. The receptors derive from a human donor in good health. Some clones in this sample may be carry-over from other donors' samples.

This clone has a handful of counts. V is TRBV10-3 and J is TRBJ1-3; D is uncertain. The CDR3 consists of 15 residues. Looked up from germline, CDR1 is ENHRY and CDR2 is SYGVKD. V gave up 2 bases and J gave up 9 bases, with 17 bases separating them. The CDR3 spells CAISEPRGNSGTIYF. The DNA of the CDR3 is TGTGCCATCAGTGAGCCGAGAGGGAACAGTGGCACCATATATTTT.

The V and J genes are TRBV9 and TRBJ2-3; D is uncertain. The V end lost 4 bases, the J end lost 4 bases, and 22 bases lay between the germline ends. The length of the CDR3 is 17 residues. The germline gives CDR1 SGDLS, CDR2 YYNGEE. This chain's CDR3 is CASSLRSYPGEADTQYF. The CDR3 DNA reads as TGTGCCAGCAGCCTCCGTAGTTACCCCGGAGAGGCAGATACGCAGTATTTT.

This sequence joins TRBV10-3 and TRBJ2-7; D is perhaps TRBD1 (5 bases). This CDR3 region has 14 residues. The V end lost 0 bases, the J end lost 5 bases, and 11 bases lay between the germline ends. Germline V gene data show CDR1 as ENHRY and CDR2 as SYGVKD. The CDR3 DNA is TGTGCCATCAGTGAGTCGAAGGGGTCCCACGAGCAGTACTTC. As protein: CAISESKGSHEQYF.

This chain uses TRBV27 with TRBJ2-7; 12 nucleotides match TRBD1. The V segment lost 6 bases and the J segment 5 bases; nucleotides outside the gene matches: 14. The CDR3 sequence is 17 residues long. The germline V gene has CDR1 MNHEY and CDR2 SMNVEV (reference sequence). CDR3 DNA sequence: TGTGCCAGCAGCCGCCTCGGGGGACAGGGGGCCAGGAACGAGCAGTACTTC. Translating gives CASSRLGGQGARNEQYF.

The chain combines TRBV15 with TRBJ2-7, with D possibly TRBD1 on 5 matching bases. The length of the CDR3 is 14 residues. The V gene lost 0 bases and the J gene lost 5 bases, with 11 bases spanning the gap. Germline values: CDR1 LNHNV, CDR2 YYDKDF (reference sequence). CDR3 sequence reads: CATSRDRGRNEQYF. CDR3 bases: TGTGCCACCAGCAGAGATAGGGGAAGGAACGAGCAGTACTTC.

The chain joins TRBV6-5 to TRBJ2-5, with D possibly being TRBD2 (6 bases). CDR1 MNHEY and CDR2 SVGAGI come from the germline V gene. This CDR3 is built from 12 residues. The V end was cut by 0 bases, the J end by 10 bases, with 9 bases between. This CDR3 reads CASSYSWGDQYF. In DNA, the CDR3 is TGTGCCAGCAGTTACTCCTGGGGGGACCAGTACTTC.

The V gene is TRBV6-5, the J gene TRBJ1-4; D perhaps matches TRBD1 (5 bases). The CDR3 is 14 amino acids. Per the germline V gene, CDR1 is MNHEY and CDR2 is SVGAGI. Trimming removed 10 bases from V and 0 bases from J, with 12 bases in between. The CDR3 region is CATRQGPTNEKLFF. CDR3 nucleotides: TGTGCCACGAGGCAGGGCCCAACTAATGAAAAACTGTTTTTT.

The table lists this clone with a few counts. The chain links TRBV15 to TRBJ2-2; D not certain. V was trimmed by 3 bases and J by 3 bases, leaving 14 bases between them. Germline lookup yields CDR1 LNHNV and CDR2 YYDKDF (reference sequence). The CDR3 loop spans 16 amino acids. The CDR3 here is CATSRPGQADTGELFF. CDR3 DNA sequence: TGTGCCACCAGCAGGCCTGGGCAGGCTGACACCGGGGAGCTGTTTTTT.

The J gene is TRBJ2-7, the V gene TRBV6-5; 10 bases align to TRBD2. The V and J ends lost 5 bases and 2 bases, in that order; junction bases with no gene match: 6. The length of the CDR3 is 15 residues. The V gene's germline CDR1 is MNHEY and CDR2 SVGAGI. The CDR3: CASSRSGTSAYEQYF. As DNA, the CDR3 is TGTGCCAGCAGTAGGTCCGGGACTAGCGCCTACGAGCAGTACTTC.

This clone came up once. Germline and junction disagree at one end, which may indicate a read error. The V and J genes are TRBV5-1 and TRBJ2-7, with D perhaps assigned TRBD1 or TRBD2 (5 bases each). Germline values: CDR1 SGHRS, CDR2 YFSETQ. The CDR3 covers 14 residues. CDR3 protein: CASRLGTDSPKQYF. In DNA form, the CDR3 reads TGCGCCAGCAGGTTGGGGACCGACAGTCCGAAACAGTACTTC. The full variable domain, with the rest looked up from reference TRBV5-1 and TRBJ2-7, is KAGVTQTPRYLIKTRGQQVTLSCSPISGHRSVSWYQQTPGQGLQFLFEYFSETQRNKGNFPGRFSGRQFSNSRSEMNVSTLELGDSALYLCASRLGTDSPKQYFGPGTRLTVT.

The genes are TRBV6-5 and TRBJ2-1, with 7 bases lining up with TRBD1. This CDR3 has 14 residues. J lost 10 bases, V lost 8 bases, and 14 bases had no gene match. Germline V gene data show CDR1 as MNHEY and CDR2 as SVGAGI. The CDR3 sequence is CASEGQRFPGEQFF. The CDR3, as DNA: TGTGCCAGCGAGGGACAGCGATTTCCCGGGGAGCAGTTCTTC.

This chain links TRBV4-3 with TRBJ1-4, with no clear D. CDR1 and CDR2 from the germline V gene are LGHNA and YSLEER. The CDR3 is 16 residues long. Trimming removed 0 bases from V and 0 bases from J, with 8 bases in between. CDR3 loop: CASSQDSSPTNEKLFF. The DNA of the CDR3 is TGCGCCAGCAGCCAAGATTCGAGTCCAACTAATGAAAAACTGTTTTTT.

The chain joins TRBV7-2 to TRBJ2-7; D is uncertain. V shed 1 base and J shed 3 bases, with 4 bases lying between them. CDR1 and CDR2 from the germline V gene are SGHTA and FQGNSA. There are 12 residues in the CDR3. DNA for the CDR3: TGTGCCAGCAGCTTAGTCGGCTACGAGCAGTACTTC. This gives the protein CASSLVGYEQYF.

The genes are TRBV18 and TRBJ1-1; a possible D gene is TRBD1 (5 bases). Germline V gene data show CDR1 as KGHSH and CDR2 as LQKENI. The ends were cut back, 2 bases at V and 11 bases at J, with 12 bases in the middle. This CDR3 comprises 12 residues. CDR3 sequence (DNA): TGTGCCAGCTCACCAGCAGGGTTTGACGCTTTCTTT. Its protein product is CASSPAGFDAFF.

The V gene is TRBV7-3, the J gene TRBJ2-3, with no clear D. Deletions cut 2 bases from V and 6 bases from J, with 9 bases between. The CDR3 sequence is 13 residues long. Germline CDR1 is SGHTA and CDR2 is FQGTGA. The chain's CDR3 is CASSLGFRDTQYF. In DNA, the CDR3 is TGTGCCAGCAGCTTAGGCTTCCGCGATACGCAGTATTTT. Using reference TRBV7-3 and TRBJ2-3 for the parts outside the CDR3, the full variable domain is GAGVSQTPSNKVTEKGKYVELRCDPISGHTALYWYRQSLGQGPEFLIYFQGTGAADDSGLPNDRFFAVRPEGSVSTLKIQRTERGDSAVYLCASSLGFRDTQYFGPGTRLTVL.

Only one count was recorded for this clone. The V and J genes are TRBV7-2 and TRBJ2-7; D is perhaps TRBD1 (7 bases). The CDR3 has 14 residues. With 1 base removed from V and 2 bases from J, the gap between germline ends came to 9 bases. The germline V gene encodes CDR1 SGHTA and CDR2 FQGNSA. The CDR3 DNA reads TGTGCCAGCAGCTTAGGCGGGACAGCCTACGAGCAGTACTTC. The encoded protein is CASSLGGTAYEQYF.

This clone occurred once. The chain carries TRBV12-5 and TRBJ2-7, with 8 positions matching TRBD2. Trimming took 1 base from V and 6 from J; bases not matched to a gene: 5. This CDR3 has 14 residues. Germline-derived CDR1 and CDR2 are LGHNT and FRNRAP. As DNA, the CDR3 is TGTGCTAGTGGTTTGGAGACCGGGGGGGTCGAGCAGTACTTC. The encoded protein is CASGLETGGVEQYF.

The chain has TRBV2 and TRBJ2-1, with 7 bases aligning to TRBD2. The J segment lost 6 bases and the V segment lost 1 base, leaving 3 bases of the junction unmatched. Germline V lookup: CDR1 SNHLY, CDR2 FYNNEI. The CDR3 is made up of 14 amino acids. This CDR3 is CASSEGGRGNEQFF. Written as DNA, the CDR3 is TGTGCCAGCAGTGAAGGCGGGAGAGGCAATGAGCAGTTCTTC. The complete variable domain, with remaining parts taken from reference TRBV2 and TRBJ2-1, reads EPEVTQTPSHQVTQMGQEVILRCVPISNHLYFYWYRQILGQKVEFLVSFYNNEISEKSEIFDDQFSVERPDGSNFTLKIRSTKLEDSAMYFCASSEGGRGNEQFFGPGTRLTVL.

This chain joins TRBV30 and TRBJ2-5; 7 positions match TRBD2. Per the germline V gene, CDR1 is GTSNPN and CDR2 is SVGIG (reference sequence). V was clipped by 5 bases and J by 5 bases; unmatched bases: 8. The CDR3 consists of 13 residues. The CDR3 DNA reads TGTGCCTGGGGCCGGGACTATGGGGAGACCCAGTACTTC. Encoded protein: CAWGRDYGETQYF.